This T cell receptor (beta chain) was recovered during a study of T cells in Graves' hyperthyroidism and ophthalmopathy. Study at large: Specimen type is peripheral blood, collected at initial diagnosis prior to any treatment.

V lost 5 bases and J 3 bases, leaving 10 bases between the germline ends. The CDR3 consists of 13 residues. Germline loops: CDR1 LNHDA, CDR2 SQIVND (reference sequence). About this clonotype: Antigen unknown.

General study points: Most expanded thyroid clonotypes above 0.001 recurred in blood. Ophthalmopathy was predicted by the model a median of approximately 6.6 months ahead of onset.

TCR beta CDR3 region amplification was performed from RNA transcripts. The TCR CDR3 first-round RT-PCR relied on the HTBI primer set. TCRdb re-derived calls from the multiplex PCR reads in MiXCR, one entry per CDR3 protein. The sample consists of about 290,000 distinct CDR3 sequences, about 18% of them appearing once. The authors obtained PBMCs from over 7.5 ml of fresh peripheral blood. The rearrangement joins TRBV19 to TRBJ2-5; D gene ambiguous. The source is a woman aged 55-69 years with Graves' ophthalmopathy. Sequencing used blood. CDR3 sequence reads: CASSQRDKETQYF. CDR3 coding DNA: TGTGCCAGTAGTCAGAGAGACAAAGAGACCCAGTACTTC. The complete variable domain, with remaining parts taken from reference TRBV19 and TRBJ2-5, reads DGGITQSPKYLFRKEGQNVTLSCEQNLNHDAMYWYRQDPGQGLRLIYYSQIVNDFQKGDIAEGYSVSREKKESFPLTVTSAQKNPTAFYLCASSQRDKETQYFGPGTRLLVL.